Presented here are 16 T cell receptor beta chains from one specimen sequenced in a study of metastatic and nonmetastatic thyroid tumors (dated by TCRdb to 2020 to 2022). No treatment had been received by any patient before thyroid surgery. Library preparation used PCR. Data came from an Illumina HiSeq 4000. The public reads were run again by TCRdb, first through fastp at Q25 and then through MiXCR, and only productive beta chains were kept. This sample lists some 28,000 clones; less than 25% were detected once. Approximately 40% of the sample comes from the top ten. The specimen was blood. Receptors originate from a female donor with papillary thyroid cancer or a benign thyroid nodule (not recorded which). Some clones in this sample may be carry-over from other donors' samples.

A single count supports this clone. The chain carries TRBV10-2 and TRBJ2-6; D might be TRBD2 (5 bases). There are 18 residues in the CDR3. With 4 bases removed from V and 0 bases from J, the gap between germline ends came to 16 bases. Germline-derived CDR1 and CDR2 are WSHSY and SAAADI. In DNA form, the CDR3 reads TGCGCCAGCAGTGTAGCCGGACTTCACTACTCTGGGGCCAACGTCCTGACTTTC. Amino acids: CASSVAGLHYSGANVLTF.

Turning to this clone: This may be a read error: a much more frequent sequence differs by one nucleotide. Other DNA sequences within the sample encode an identical CDR3. The chain couples TRBV18 to TRBJ2-3, with a tentative D call TRBD1 (5 bases). The CDR3 runs 14 residues. Germline loops: CDR1 KGHSH, CDR2 LQKENI. V gave up 1 base and J gave up 6 bases, with 11 bases separating them. The CDR3: CASSPRQGADTQYF. CDR3 in DNA: TGTGCCAGCTCACCACGTCAGGGCGCGGATACGCAGTATTTT. Looking up the rest from reference TRBV18 and TRBJ2-3 gives the full variable domain: NAGVMQNPRHLVRRRGQEARLRCSPMKGHSHVYWYRQLPEEGLKFMVYLQKENIIDESGMPKERFSAEFPKEGPSILRIQQVVRGDSAAYFCASSPRQGADTQYFGPGTRLTVL.

This clone was counted many times. The chain couples TRBV5-1 to TRBJ2-7; D unclear. V was cut by 0 bases and J by 5 bases, with 15 bases left in between. The germline V gene has CDR1 SGHRS and CDR2 YFSETQ. The CDR3 runs to 15 residues. CDR3 in DNA: TGCGCCAGCAGCTTGGCCAGGACGGTCCTAGACGAGCAGTACTTC. Amino acid sequence: CASSLARTVLDEQYF.

This clone was found many times. V is TRBV28 and J is TRBJ1-4; no reliable D call. The V gene lost 4 bases and the J gene lost 4 bases, with 19 bases spanning the gap. This CDR3 is 17 amino acids long. CDR1 and CDR2 (germline): MDHEN, SYDVKM. The CDR3 region is CASSYHYRSPNNEKLFF. CDR3 DNA sequence: TGTGCCAGCAGTTACCACTATAGGTCGCCTAATAATGAAAAACTGTTTTTT.

This sequence joins TRBV19 and TRBJ2-7, with D hard to call. The germline V gene has CDR1 LNHDA and CDR2 SQIVND (reference sequence). V shed 5 bases and J shed 6 bases, with 11 bases lying between them. The CDR3 extends over 12 amino acids. CDR3 residues: CASSFASGEQYF. The DNA for the CDR3 is TGTGCCAGTAGTTTCGCCTCCGGCGAGCAGTACTTC.

The J gene is TRBJ2-1, the V gene TRBV25-1, with 7 bases aligning to TRBD1. V gave up 9 bases and J gave up 12 bases; unmatched junction bases: 11. Germline CDR1 MGHDK, CDR2 SYGVNS. This CDR3 comprises 12 residues. Here the CDR3 reads CASSLGDSGQFF. CDR3 sequence (DNA): TGTGCCAGTAGCCTCGGGGACAGCGGGCAGTTCTTC.

This clone has just a few counts. DNA of the CDR3: TGCAGTGCTAGCGGGAGCGTGACTGAAGCTTTCTTT. Translation gives CSASGSVTEAFF. The rearrangement uses TRBV20-1 and TRBJ1-1, with unresolved D. CDR1 and CDR2 (germline): DFQATT, SNEGSKA (reference sequence). The CDR3 has 12 amino acids. With 3 bases removed from V and 5 bases from J, the gap between germline ends came to 10 bases.

This rearrangement joins TRBV6-2 or TRBV6-3 to TRBJ1-1; 8 nucleotides align to TRBD1. The germline CDR1 and CDR2 sequences are MNHEY and SVGEGT. Trimming removed 2 bases from V and 2 bases from J; junction bases left unmatched: 4. CDR3 length: 15 residues. CDR3 nucleotides: TGTGCCAGCAGTTACCGTGGACAGGGAAACACTGAAGCTTTCTTT. Its protein product is CASSYRGQGNTEAFF.

This clone was recorded many times. This chain uses TRBV10-3 with TRBJ2-6, with D possibly being TRBD1 (5 bases). Trimming pared 6 bases from V and 1 base from J, leaving 10 bases between. The CDR3 is 15 residues long. From germline, CDR1 is ENHRY and CDR2 SYGVKD. CDR3 region: CAISRTGSGANVLTF. CDR3 sequence (DNA): TGTGCCATCAGCAGAACAGGATCTGGGGCCAACGTCCTGACTTTC.

This clone appeared many times. V usage is TRBV12-3 or TRBV12-4 and J usage is TRBJ2-4; 8 bases fit TRBD2. This CDR3 contains 20 residues. Trimming at V came to 7 bases and at J to 2 bases, leaving 22 bases not matched to a gene. The CDR3 reads CASTIRAGREGGHPKNIQYF. In nucleotides, the CDR3 is TGTGCCAGCACCATTCGGGCCGGTCGGGAGGGGGGTCATCCCAAAAACATTCAGTACTTC.

The V call is TRBV11-2, the J call TRBJ1-2; D is possibly TRBD1 (5 bases). CDR3 length: 14 residues. Looked up from germline, CDR1 is SGHAT and CDR2 is FQNNGV. Trimming removed 5 bases from V and 1 base from J, with 11 bases in between. CDR3 nucleotides: TGTGCCAGCAGCCCGGGGCAGGGTAACTATGGCTACACCTTC. Protein sequence: CASSPGQGNYGYTF.

This clone was seen a handful of times. The V and J genes are TRBV12-3 or TRBV12-4 and TRBJ1-4; tentative D call: TRBD1 (6 bases). The CDR3 covers 15 residues. Trimming cost V 5 bases and J 8 bases, with 18 bases left between them. Here the CDR3 reads CASSGSAQGHEKLFF. DNA of the CDR3: TGTGCCAGCAGTGGATCGGCGCAGGGACACGAAAAACTGTTTTTT.

V gene TRBV20-1 combines with J gene TRBJ2-3; D remains ambiguous. The germline CDR1 and CDR2 sequences are DFQATT and SNEGSKA (reference sequence). The ends were cut back, 7 bases at V and 1 base at J, with 12 bases in the middle. CDR3 size: 13 residues. The CDR3 DNA reads as TGCAGTGTCGCTACTGGGGGCACAGATACGCAGTATTTT. The encoded protein is CSVATGGTDTQYF.

The sample holds many counts of this clone. V usage is TRBV19 and J usage is TRBJ2-7; D uncertain. Germline V gives CDR1 LNHDA, CDR2 SQIVND (reference sequence). The CDR3 has 13 residues. Deletions cut 6 bases from V and 0 bases from J, with 9 bases between. The CDR3 DNA follows: TGTGCCAGTAGGGCCGAGAGCTCCTACGAGCAGTACTTC. Translation: CASRAESSYEQYF.

This clone was counted many times. This same CDR3 is encoded by further DNA sequences in the sample. V is TRBV19 and J is TRBJ1-3, with D perhaps TRBD1 (5 bases). Germline V gene data show CDR1 as LNHDA and CDR2 as SQIVND (reference sequence). V dropped 5 bases and J dropped 0 bases, with 8 bases sitting between them. The CDR3 spans 14 residues. The CDR3 region is CASSLGRSGNTIYF. The CDR3 nucleotides are TGTGCCAGTAGTCTGGGGCGCTCTGGAAACACCATATATTTT.

The rearrangement joins TRBV7-8 to TRBJ2-3; no clear D. Trimming removed 3 bases from V and 1 base from J, with 5 bases in between. Germline loops: CDR1 SGHVS, CDR2 FQNEAQ. CDR3 length equals 13 residues. CDR3 nucleotides: TGTGCCAGCAGCTTGCACGGCACAGATACGCAGTATTTT. Translation gives CASSLHGTDTQYF.